This T cell receptor beta chain was sequenced in a study of CD8+CD57+ T cells in acquired aplastic anemia (dated by TCRdb to 2016 to 2018). In the study overall: Extracted DNA from sorted CD4+ and CD8+ cells averaged around 3.2 ug, ranging from about 0.18 to 27.4 ug. Mean read counts for healthy donor samples were about 10 million for CD4+ cells and some 11 million for CD8+ cells.

As concerns this clonotype: It has no known antigen specificity. No clone much larger than this one lies a single base away; base qualities are absent.

Reading from cysteine to phenylalanine, the CDR3 counts 12 amino acids. Kept here is only the CDR3 DNA, which spans 36 bases and is read in frame from base 1. V is reduced by 0 bases and J by 7 bases, leaving a spacing of 7 bases between them. In the germline V gene (reference sequence), CDR1 corresponds to DFQATT and CDR2 to SNEGSKA. TCR repertoires of sorted CD4+ and CD8+ blood T cells from severe aplastic anemia patients and healthy subjects were deep-sequenced in the study. Ficoll-Paque density gradient centrifugation was used to isolate peripheral blood mononuclear cells. Before DNA was extracted, CD4+ and CD8+ T cells were sorted using either FACS or magnetic beads. Profiling of TCR beta VDJ combinations and CDR3 sequences used genomic DNA as the template. TCR repertoire sequencing was run on an Illumina HiSeq 2000. Per the original workflow: TRBV/TRBJ rearrangement plots, CDR3 size and DJ length profiles, and Simpson's diversity index were used to evaluate the repertoires. Whichever DNA sequence was most abundant in the deep sequencing data was defined as the immunodominant clone. CDR3 amino acid sequences were screened for sharing across subjects and were compared with published repertoires and the VDJdb database. The raw public data were reprocessed by TCRdb itself: fastp quality trimming at Q25, MiXCR clonotype calling, in-frame beta chains only. Each record represents a unique CDR3 protein, reported with the most common genes and DNA among its rows. In this record, the V and J calls reflect TCRdb's handling and not the investigators' own analysis. The sample table holds under 200,000 distinct CDR3 sequences, of which 55% to 70% were seen once. The top ten clones comprise roughly 42% of the sample.

The paper's findings and limits, for the study overall: Patients and healthy controls showed no significant difference in CD8+ Simpson's diversity (P=0.060). Some 27 CD8+ CDR3 sequences were found in both patients and controls but appeared to be highly expressed in patients and within the immunodominant clones of the patients.

The specimen was sorted CD4+, CD8+, or CD8+CD57+ T cells (not recorded which) from PBMCs. This chain joins TRBV20-1 to TRBJ1-5; the D gene assignment is ambiguous. This TCR was sampled from a human donor in good health. The base sequence is TGCAGTGCTAGAGATAGGTGGCAGCCCCAGCATTTT. Protein translation: CSARDRWQPQHF.